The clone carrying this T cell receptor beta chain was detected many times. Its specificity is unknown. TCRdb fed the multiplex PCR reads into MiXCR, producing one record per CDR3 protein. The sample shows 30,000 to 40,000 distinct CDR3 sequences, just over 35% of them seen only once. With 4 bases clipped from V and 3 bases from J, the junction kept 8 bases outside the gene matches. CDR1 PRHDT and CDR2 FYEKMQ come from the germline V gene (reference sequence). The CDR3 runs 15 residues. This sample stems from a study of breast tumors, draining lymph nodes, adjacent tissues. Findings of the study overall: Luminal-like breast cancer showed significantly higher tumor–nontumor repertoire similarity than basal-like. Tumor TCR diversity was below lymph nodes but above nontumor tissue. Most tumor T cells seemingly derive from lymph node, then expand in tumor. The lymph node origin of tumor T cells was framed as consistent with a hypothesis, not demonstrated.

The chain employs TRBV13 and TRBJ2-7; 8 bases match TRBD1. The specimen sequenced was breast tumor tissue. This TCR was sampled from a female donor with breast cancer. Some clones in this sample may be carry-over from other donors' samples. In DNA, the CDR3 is TGTGCCAGCAGCTCCCGGACAGGGTTTAACTACGAGCAGTACTTC. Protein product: CASSSRTGFNYEQYF.